One sample yielded the 17 T cell receptor beta chains listed below, sequenced in a study of human T cells and chemical hapten exposure. TCRdb reprocessed the RACE reads with MiXCR, giving one entry per CDR3 protein. The table records around 380,000 distinct CDR3 sequences, about 5% of them present only once. The time point here: pre-sensitization, week 0. Treatment specified: therapeutic diphenylcyclopropenone sensitization with weekly scalp DPC. Sequencing used whole blood, obtained in connection with sensitization to the hapten diphenylcyclopropenone (DPC). These receptor sequences come from a woman younger than 35 with alopecia areata. Some clones in this sample may be carry-over from other donors' samples.

This chain connects TRBV4-3 to TRBJ1-2, with TRBD1 as a possible D gene (5 bases). CDR1 LGHNA and CDR2 YSLEER come from the germline V gene. V gave up 4 bases and J gave up 7 bases, with 19 bases separating them. The CDR3 sequence is 15 residues long. The CDR3 region is CASSLESGGTSGYTF. CDR3 coding DNA: TGCGCCAGCAGCCTTGAATCGGGGGGAACTTCTGGCTACACCTTC.

This clonotype was counted many times. The genes are TRBV29-1 and TRBJ2-2, with 7 bases fitting TRBD2. This CDR3 is built from 13 residues. The trim removed 7 bases at V and 4 bases at J, leaving 6 bases unmatched. Germline CDR1 is SQVTM and CDR2 is ANQGSEA. CDR3: CSGTVAGTGELFF. The DNA of the CDR3 is TGCAGCGGTACTGTAGCGGGCACCGGGGAGCTGTTTTTT.

This clonotype was seen at least ten times. The chain carries TRBV24-1 and TRBJ1-5, with D uncertain. This CDR3 has 13 amino acids. Germline V gene sequence: CDR1 KGHDR, CDR2 SFDVKD. V was trimmed by 3 bases and J by 12 bases, leaving 14 bases between them. CDR3 bases: TGTGCCACCAGTGATGGAGAGGGCCGACACCAGCATTTT. This translates into CATSDGEGRHQHF.

This clonotype showed up just a few times. The rearrangement links TRBV7-9 to TRBJ2-2; TRBD1 matches at 7 bases. Germline CDR1 is SEHNR and CDR2 is FQNEAQ (reference sequence). The trim removed 5 bases at V and 3 bases at J, leaving 9 bases unmatched. The CDR3 is 16 amino acids. CDR3 coding DNA: TGTGCCAGCAGCCTTTCATGGACAGGATACACCGGGGAGCTGTTTTTT. This sequence encodes CASSLSWTGYTGELFF.

The CDR3 nucleotides are TGTGCCAGCAGTGAAGATTGGGGGGGCCTGCAGGGTTCGCAGTATTTT. Translating it yields CASSEDWGGLQGSQYF. The V gene is TRBV6-1, the J gene TRBJ2-3, with D perhaps TRBD2 (7 bases). The CDR3 runs 16 residues. Looked up from germline, CDR1 is MNHNS and CDR2 is SASEGT. V gave up 1 base and J gave up 10 bases, with 21 bases separating them.

This rearrangement joins TRBV28 to TRBJ2-5; no clear D gene. CDR1 is MDHEN, CDR2 SYDVKM, per germline. The CDR3 consists of 14 residues. V shed 4 bases and J shed 4 bases, with 13 bases lying between them. The CDR3 nucleotides are TGTGCCAGCAGTTCAGGACCTGTCTCAGAGACCCAGTACTTC. This sequence encodes CASSSGPVSETQYF.

This clonotype has a handful of counts. This rearrangement joins TRBV6-2 or TRBV6-3 to TRBJ1-1; 9 bases fit TRBD1. This CDR3 spans 15 amino acids. With 1 base clipped from V and 4 bases from J, the junction kept 4 bases outside the gene matches. Germline CDR1 MNHEY, CDR2 SVGEGT. The CDR3 DNA sequence: TGTGCCAGCAGTTACTACGGACAGGGGTCCACTGAAGCTTTCTTT. Its protein is CASSYYGQGSTEAFF.

This clonotype appeared many times. V and J are TRBV7-9 and TRBJ1-6, with TRBD1 matching 7 bases. The CDR3 spans 13 residues. After removal of 11 bases from V and 5 bases from J, the junction contained 6 bases not matched to a gene. From germline, CDR1 is SEHNR and CDR2 FQNEAQ (reference sequence). The CDR3 reads CAGQALDNSPLHF. CDR3 sequence (DNA): TGTGCCGGACAGGCTTTAGATAATTCACCCCTCCACTTT.

This clonotype appeared a few times. One junction end does not reproduce the germline sequence, and a read error may be involved. J is TRBJ2-1 and V is TRBV5-1, with D possibly TRBD1 on 6 matching bases. Germline V CDR1 and CDR2: SGHRS, YFSETQ. The CDR3 length is 17 residues. CDR3 in DNA: TGCGCCAGCAGCTCGACAGGAGACGGACTGTCCTTCAATGAGCAGTTCTTC. As protein: CASSSTGDGLSFNEQFF.

This clonotype appeared a few times. The rearrangement uses TRBV6-5 and TRBJ1-5; 9 bases agree with TRBD1. Germline V gene data show CDR1 as MNHEY and CDR2 as SVGAGI. V lost 3 bases, J lost 5 bases, and 5 bases stayed unmatched. The CDR3 is made up of 15 amino acids. CDR3 DNA: TGTGCCAGCAGTTATTTGGGACAGGGAGATCAGCCCCAGCATTTT. It specifies CASSYLGQGDQPQHF.

The V and J genes are TRBV18 and TRBJ2-7, with D perhaps TRBD1 (5 bases). Germline V gives CDR1 KGHSH, CDR2 LQKENI. This CDR3 is built from 15 residues. The V and J ends lost 3 bases and 0 bases respectively, with 12 bases between them. In nucleotides, the CDR3 is TGTGCCAGCTCACCCAGGGATTTAAACTCCTACGAGCAGTACTTC. Translation gives CASSPRDLNSYEQYF.

This clonotype was picked up a small number of times. CDR3 loop: CASSQGTGLGTQYF. The CDR3 DNA reads TGTGCCAGCAGCCAGGGGACAGGGCTCGGGACCCAGTACTTC. The V and J genes are TRBV3-1 and TRBJ2-5, with 9 bases aligning to TRBD1. Per the germline V gene, CDR1 is LGHDT and CDR2 is YNNKEL (reference sequence). This CDR3 is built from 14 residues. With V trimmed by 3 bases and J by 7 bases, 6 bases remained unmatched.

V usage is TRBV3-1 and J usage is TRBJ2-4; D is unclear. CDR1 LGHDT and CDR2 YNNKEL come from the germline V gene (reference sequence). This CDR3 region has 20 residues. V gave up 4 bases and J gave up 1 base, with 26 bases separating them. The CDR3 region has the DNA TGTGCCAGCAGCCCAACACCCACCCCGGGTCGGCGTACGGCCAAAAACATTCAGTACTTC. Its translation is CASSPTPTPGRRTAKNIQYF.

The table lists this clonotype with a count of one. A much larger clone is a single base away; this may be a read error. This sequence joins TRBV2 and TRBJ2-6; D remains ambiguous. The CDR3 spans 15 residues. Germline-derived CDR1 and CDR2 are SNHLY and FYNNEI. The CDR3 DNA reads TGTGCCAGCAGTGTCGGGCCCTCTGGGGTCAACGTCCTGACTTTC. Encoded protein: CASSVGPSGVNVLTF.

This clonotype was counted at least ten times. The chain carries TRBV6-6 and TRBJ1-5; no definite D call. The germline CDR1 and CDR2 sequences are MNHNY and SVGAGI (reference sequence). Trimming stripped 2 bases from V and 7 bases from J, with 15 bases between. The CDR3 has 15 residues. CDR3 loop: CASSYDAGLNQPQHF. The DNA of the CDR3 is TGTGCCAGCAGTTACGATGCCGGCCTGAACCAGCCCCAGCATTTT.

In this sample, this clonotype turned up a few times. The chain is built from TRBV20-1 and TRBJ1-1; 7 bases map to TRBD1. The CDR3 covers 15 residues. The V gene end was trimmed by 4 bases and the J gene end by 2 bases; junction bases not matched to a gene: 10. Germline V lookup: CDR1 DFQATT, CDR2 SNEGSKA (reference sequence). DNA for the CDR3: TGCAGTGCTACTATTCCGGGACAGCAAAACACTGAAGCTTTCTTT. Its protein product is CSATIPGQQNTEAFF.

The V gene is TRBV23-1, the J gene TRBJ2-3; D possibly uses TRBD1 or TRBD2 (6 bases each). TRBV23-1 is an ORF; its function is uncertain. CDR3 length: 16 amino acids. V was pared by 2 bases and J by 8 bases, with 20 bases between. The CDR3, as DNA: TGCGCCAGCAGTCAAGCCTCGAGCAGGGGACTGGGTACGCAGTATTTT. Residues: CASSQASSRGLGTQYF.